This T cell receptor beta chain emerged from a study of cytomegalovirus exposure and HLA in healthy donors (dated by TCRdb to the late 2010s). With respect to the entire study: In an earlier analysis of under 750 of the donors, 250 to 350 Gb of sequence data and some 120 million unique TCR beta sequences from about 179 million T cells were reported. The study combined high-throughput TCR immunosequencing, statistical association of individual TCRs with disease status, and machine learning to predict cytomegalovirus infection status. Across roughly 420 genotyped donors of the cohort, an average of about 200,000 unique TCR beta nucleotide sequences per donor were sequenced, and 15% to 20% of those sequences were non-productive. Among the roughly 400 genotyped donors, approximately 82% belonged to the genetic ancestry cluster associated with self-reported Caucasian donors. About five DR-DQ haplotypes were treated as single units for association and clustering because of strong linkage in the cohort. Rather than drawing on any new phenotypic data, the later analysis identified candidate immune exposures from TCR beta sequences and the way those sequences occurred across donors. All discovery cohort repertoires had been generated using a single sequencing platform. An earlier analysis of about 600 of the donors used high-throughput TCR beta sequencing to judge whether each TCR beta V gene segment behaved as functional or pseudogenic. An early release that covered roughly 600 HLA-typed donors contained around 300 gigabases of sequencing data and 70 million to 100 million unique TCR sequences. A later analysis re-examined previously published TCR beta repertoires from more than 550 donors and added high-resolution HLA genotyping to investigate patterns of TCR occurrence. The study profiled the T cell repertoires of about 640 subjects by immunosequencing and related them to cytomegalovirus serostatus. Besides the first cohort of approximately 710 subjects, a separate validation cohort made up of roughly 120 different subjects was used. Genome-wide SNP genotypes for about 55% of the roughly 670 donors were used in a later genetic analysis, which treated that subset as a discovery cohort. The number of typed donors differed by locus: about 620-640 for A, B, C, DRB1 and DQB1; 522 for DQA1; approximately 600 for DPA1; and about 450 for DPB1. The aim of the study was to test whether cataloging public T cell receptors could identify signatures of past pathogen exposure. HLA typing covered class I and class II loci at four-digit resolution. Donor age, sex, ethnicity and CMV serostatus were collected together with the repertoire data. General findings and caveats noted by the study authors: CMV serostatus was the only immune exposure information available for the cohort. A later analysis found that most CMV-associated TCR beta chains appeared HLA-restricted, with HLA associations seemingly driven largely by CMV exposure. A further reported finding was that TCR beta sequences accurately predicted the HLA-A and HLA-B alleles for most subjects in the first cohort. Because HLA typing was unavailable for some donors at each locus, only the typed subset was used in association tests. The study listed approximately 160 TCR beta chains as associated with cytomegalovirus. In a later genetic analysis, a missense DCLRE1C variant was associated with V-gene and J-gene trimming of TCR beta chains, and the association was replicated in an independent cohort. Several of the top co-occurrence clusters appeared to be linked to parvovirus B19, influenza, CMV and Epstein-Barr virus, according to a later analysis. Sequencing depth was assumed to be roughly uniform across donors in the presence/absence analyses, though that assumption may not hold. When HLA alleles, especially DR and DQ, strongly co-occurred, TCR associations were difficult to assign to individual alleles. Correlated functional status among segregating V segments might be attributable to linkage disequilibrium, but an unknown experimental factor could not be ruled out. A group of highly shared sequence variants was considered likely to be a technical artifact of the sequencing pipeline. In this cohort, only TCR beta chains were sequenced, and detectable features were limited by the absence of alpha or paired-chain data. A later analysis associated some 17,000 TCR beta sequences with specific HLA alleles at a false discovery rate of 0.05. Compared with the approximately 670-donor mean, donors in an Asian-associated ancestry cluster had fewer N-insertions in productive TCRs, according to a later genetic analysis. Because the 87-base-pair reads could not distinguish some IMGT-functional V segments, including TRBV6-2 and TRBV6-3, those segments were excluded. Three of the identified cytomegalovirus-associated TCR beta chains were confirmed in vitro to be specific for cytomegalovirus antigens. Cytomegalovirus status was reported to be diagnosed by the classifier with high specificity and sensitivity in both the original and validation cohorts. Most TCR sequences were observed very rarely across donors, whereas some public TCRs were present in many individuals. It was suggested by the authors that the approach could potentially be generalized to other disease states and immunological phenotypes. In a later analysis, TCR association rates were found to vary across HLA loci, with the most associated TCRs seen for DRB1 alleles and the fewest for HLA-C alleles. The earlier analysis of around 600 of the donors excluded some 16 rarely observed V segments, including chromosome 9 orphons, because counts were too low. In an earlier analysis of some 540 of the donors, most TCR beta V segments appeared in productive rearrangements about 87% or about 30% of the time, broadly matching IMGT annotations. In a later analysis, HLA-associated TCR beta chains were found to be more clonally expanded and to have lower generation probabilities than equally common non-associated chains.

Comments on this clone: The specificity of this receptor is unknown. Germline and junction disagree at one end, which may indicate a read error.

CDR1 is given as MDHEN and CDR2 as SYDVKM, both from the germline V gene. The CDR3 sequence holds 14 residues, the cysteine and phenylalanine included. Solely the CDR3 DNA is kept, with 42 bases framed from the first base. Libraries came from the immunoSEQ multiplex PCR assay. For the multiplex PCR, a mixture combining 60 forward primers for TCR Vbeta segments and 13 reverse primers for TCR Jbeta segments was used. The CDR3 region of rearranged TCR beta genes was amplified from genomic DNA with a multiplex PCR assay. The amplified TCR beta libraries were sequenced on the Illumina HiSeq System as 87-base-pair reads. As for the authors' bioinformatics: A later analysis counted about 80 million unique TCR beta chains across the 700 or so repertoires, and roughly 10 million of these chains were shared by at least two donors. Raw reads were error-corrected and collapsed into unique sequences by a nearest-neighbor algorithm in which closely related sequences were merged to remove PCR and sequencing errors. Alignment of CDR3 sequences to IMGT reference sequences was used to assign V, D and J gene segments. For a sequence to be retained, a match of at least six nucleotides was required to both a V gene segment and a J gene segment. Rearrangements were classified as productive when the CDR3 lacked stop codons and remained in frame with V and J, and all other rearrangements were classified as non-productive. CDR3 was defined by IMGT convention, running from the second conserved V-encoded cysteine to the conserved J-encoded phenylalanine. Sequences without an unambiguous match to a single V gene segment were excluded from the earlier analysis of over 500 of the donors. In an earlier analysis of approximately 550 of the donors, V segments were called functional above 56.7% productive rearrangements and were called segregating when the between-donor standard deviation exceeded 5%. A statistical classification framework was built for diagnosing cytomegalovirus status from the catalog of TCR beta chain sequences. In a later analysis, V and J genes were assigned by comparing TCR nucleotide sequences against IMGT/GENE-DB human TR gene sequences. A later analysis assigned CDR3 sequences and most-parsimonious VDJ recombination scenarios with the TCRdist pipeline. A later analysis defined each TCR beta chain by its CDR3 amino acid sequence plus V-gene family, and excluded reads lacking a unique V-gene family. As a way to deal with suspected cross-contamination and a sequencing artifact, a later analysis dropped over 550 nucleotide sequences that were highly shared and had low generation probability. A later analysis calculated a clonal expansion index for each public chain from normalized within-repertoire ranks of inferred template counts. Generation probabilities in a later analysis came from a VDJ recombination model fitted to out-of-frame rearrangements, and those results were checked against IGoR. In a later analysis, hypergeometric tests were used to score TCR-TCR, TCR-HLA and TCR-CMV co-occurrence, with a repertoire-size bias correction applied to TCR pairs. False discovery rates were estimated in a later analysis by permuting HLA or CMV assignments 20 times. In a later analysis, co-occurring TCRs were grouped using DBSCAN, and TCRdist sequence similarity was added for clustering within HLA-allele-positive subsets. For co-occurrence clustering, repertoires with fewer than 30,000 or more than 120,000 public chains were excluded, along with about five repertoires with anomalous nucleotide sharing. This immuneACCESS table, as held by TCRdb, lists in-frame sequences with V and J called but not all clones. Of the missing ones, under half trace to an unresolved V gene in checked studies; the others have no known cause. V, J and clone size derive from that table, while D and trimming were established from the DNA sequence. Here the sample has some 210,000 clones; around 87% occur a single time. Roughly 1.3% of the sample belongs to the ten largest clones.

In total, approximately 610 healthy bone marrow donors made up the cohort. At the time of sampling, all cohort members were nominally healthy, though unrecorded immune exposures were likely present. The donor was CMV seronegative and belonged to the group of 352 seronegative cohort members. Each donor provided a peripheral blood sample, and peripheral blood mononuclear cells were used for TCR beta sequencing. The Qiagen DNeasy Blood Extraction Kit was used to extract genomic DNA from the blood cell samples. Recombination connected TRBV28 to TRBJ1-3, with TRBD1 identical over 11 junction bases. The receptor was derived from a young man in good health and CMV-seronegative. Material for sequencing was PBMCs. The DNA reads TGTGCCAGCGGACAGGGGGCCCCTGGAAACACCACATATTTT. Its product reads: CASGQGAPGNTTYF.